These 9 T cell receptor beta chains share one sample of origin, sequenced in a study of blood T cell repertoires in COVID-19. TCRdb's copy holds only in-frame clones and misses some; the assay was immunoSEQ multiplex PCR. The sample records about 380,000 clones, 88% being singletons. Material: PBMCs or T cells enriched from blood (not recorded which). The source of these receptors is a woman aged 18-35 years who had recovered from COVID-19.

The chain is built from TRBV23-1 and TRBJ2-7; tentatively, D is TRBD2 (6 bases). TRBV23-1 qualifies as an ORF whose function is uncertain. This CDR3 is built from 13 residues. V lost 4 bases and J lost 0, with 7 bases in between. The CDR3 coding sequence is TGCGCCAGCAGTCCGACTAGCTCCTACGAGCAGTACTTC. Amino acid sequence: CASSPTSSYEQYF.

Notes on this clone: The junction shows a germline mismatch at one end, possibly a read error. The CDR3 nucleotides are TGTGCTAGCAGCCTGGCGACAGGGGCGGGAAACACCATATATTTT. This translates into CASSLATGAGNTIYF. This chain uses TRBV7-7 with TRBJ1-3; 8 bases line up with TRBD1. Germline V lookup: CDR1 SSHAT, CDR2 FNYEAQ (reference sequence). The CDR3 runs 15 residues. Full variable domain (missing parts from reference TRBV7-7 and TRBJ1-3): GAGVSQSPRYKVTKRGQDVTLRCDPISSHATLYWYQQALGQGPEFLTYFNYEAQPDKSGLPSDRFSAERPEGSISTLTIQRTEQRDSAMYRCASSLATGAGNTIYFGEGSWLTVV.

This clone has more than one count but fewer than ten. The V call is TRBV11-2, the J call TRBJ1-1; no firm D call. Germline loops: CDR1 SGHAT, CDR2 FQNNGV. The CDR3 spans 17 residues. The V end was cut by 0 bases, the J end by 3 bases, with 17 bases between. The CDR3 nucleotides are TGTGCCAGCAGCTTAGATCCGGTCCGGCTCCGGGACACTGAAGCTTTCTTT. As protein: CASSLDPVRLRDTEAFF.

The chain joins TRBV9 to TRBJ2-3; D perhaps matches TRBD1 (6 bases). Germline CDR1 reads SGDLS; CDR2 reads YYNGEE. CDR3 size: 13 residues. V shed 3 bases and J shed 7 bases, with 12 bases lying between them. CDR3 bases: TGTGCCAGCAGCGAAGGAGGACAGAATACGCAGTATTTT. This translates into CASSEGGQNTQYF.

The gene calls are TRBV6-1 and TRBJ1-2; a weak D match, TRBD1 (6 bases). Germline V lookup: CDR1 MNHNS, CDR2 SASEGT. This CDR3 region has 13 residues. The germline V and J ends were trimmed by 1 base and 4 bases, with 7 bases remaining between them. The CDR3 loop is CASSEDRAYGYTF. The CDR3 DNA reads TGTGCCAGCAGTGAAGACAGGGCCTATGGCTACACCTTC.

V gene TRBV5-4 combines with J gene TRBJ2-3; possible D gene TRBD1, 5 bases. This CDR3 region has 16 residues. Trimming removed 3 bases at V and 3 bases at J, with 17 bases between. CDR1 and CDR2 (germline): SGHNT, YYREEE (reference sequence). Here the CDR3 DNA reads TGTGCCAGCAGCTATCGAGTCCAGGGTGGAACAGATACGCAGTATTTT. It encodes CASSYRVQGGTDTQYF.

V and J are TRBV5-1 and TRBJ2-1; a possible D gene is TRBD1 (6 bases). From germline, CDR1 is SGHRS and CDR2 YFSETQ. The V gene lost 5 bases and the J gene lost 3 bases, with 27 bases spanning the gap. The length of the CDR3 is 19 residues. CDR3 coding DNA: TGCGCCAGCAGTTTTGGCCGGGACACCAACTTGGTACACTACAATGAGCAGTTCTTC. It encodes CASSFGRDTNLVHYNEQFF.

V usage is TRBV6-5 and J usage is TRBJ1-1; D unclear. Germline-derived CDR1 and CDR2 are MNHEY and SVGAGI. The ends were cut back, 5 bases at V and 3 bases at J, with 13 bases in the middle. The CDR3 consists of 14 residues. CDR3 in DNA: TGTGCCAGCAGTCTCGCCAGGTCGGACACTGAAGCTTTCTTT. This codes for CASSLARSDTEAFF.

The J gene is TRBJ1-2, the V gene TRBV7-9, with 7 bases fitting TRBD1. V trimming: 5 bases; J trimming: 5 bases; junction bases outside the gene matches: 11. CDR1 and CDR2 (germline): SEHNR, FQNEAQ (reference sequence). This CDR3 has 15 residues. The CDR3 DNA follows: TGTGCCAGCAGCCCTTTGACAGGGCTCTTATATGGCTACACCTTC. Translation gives CASSPLTGLLYGYTF.